The next 32 T cell receptor beta chains were all read from a single sample in a study of T-cell memory formation after mild COVID-19. TCRdb fed the 5' RACE reads into MiXCR, producing one record per CDR3 protein. The data show a few hundred thousand distinct CDR3 sequences, with 20% to 30% seen just once and around 12% held by the top ten. The material sequenced was PBMCs or a T cell subset sorted from them (not recorded which). The receptors originated from an adult woman who had mild COVID-19 (a few samples of this study predate the infection). Cell type and time point are not known.

A few counts support this clonotype. The genes are TRBV30 and TRBJ1-1; D remains unclear. V lost 6 bases to trimming and J lost 9 bases, with 11 bases between them. The CDR3 consists of 10 residues. The germline CDR1 and CDR2 sequences are GTSNPN and SVGIG (reference sequence). CDR3 amino acids: CACKRLQAFF. CDR3 sequence (DNA): TGTGCCTGTAAGAGGCTACAAGCTTTCTTT.

The chain joins TRBV7-9 to TRBJ2-7, with 7 bases matching TRBD1. CDR1 and CDR2 (germline): SEHNR, FQNEAQ (reference sequence). V lost 4 bases to trimming and J lost 4 bases; unmatched junction nucleotides: 4. This CDR3 has 13 amino acids. The CDR3, as DNA: TGTGCCAGCAGCTGGGGACAGATATACGAGCAGTACTTC. Amino acid sequence: CASSWGQIYEQYF.

This clonotype was seen a few times. The chain joins TRBV5-1 to TRBJ1-1; 8 bases agree with TRBD1. V dropped 7 bases and J dropped 0; count of bases not matched to a gene: 8. The CDR3 spans 15 residues. CDR1 is SGHRS and CDR2 is YFSETQ in the germline V gene. The CDR3 DNA sequence: TGCGCCAGCCGAGCACAGGGGGGGATGAACACTGAAGCTTTCTTT. This gives the protein CASRAQGGMNTEAFF.

The sample holds a few counts of this clonotype. CDR3 loop: CASSSGQGMYTGELFF. CDR3 in DNA: TGTGCCAGCAGCTCCGGACAGGGGATGTACACCGGGGAGCTGTTTTTT. V and J are TRBV11-2 and TRBJ2-2; 9 bases agree with TRBD1. J gave up 3 bases and V 4 bases, and 6 bases lay outside the gene matches. This CDR3 region has 16 residues. Germline V gene data show CDR1 as SGHAT and CDR2 as FQNNGV.

This clonotype appeared a few times. The chain couples TRBV2 to TRBJ1-6; the D is unclear. The CDR3 runs to 14 residues. V lost 1 base and J 9 bases, leaving 10 bases between the germline ends. The germline V gene encodes CDR1 SNHLY and CDR2 FYNNEI. As DNA, the CDR3 is TGTGCCAGCAGTGAAGGGCAGCGACTTTCACCCCTCCACTTT. It codes for CASSEGQRLSPLHF.

V is TRBV20-1 and J is TRBJ1-1, with D unresolved. The germline V gene encodes CDR1 DFQATT and CDR2 SNEGSKA (reference sequence). V lost 0 bases and J 6 bases, leaving 8 bases between the germline ends. The length of the CDR3 is 12 residues. CDR3 residues: CSARDPQSEAFF. CDR3 in DNA: TGCAGTGCTAGAGATCCGCAATCTGAAGCTTTCTTT.

The V and J genes are TRBV12-3 or TRBV12-4 and TRBJ1-1, with D hard to call. The CDR3 runs 15 residues. Deletions cut 3 bases from V and 11 bases from J, with 22 bases between. CDR3 nucleotide sequence: TGTGCCAGCAGTTTGGTTGTGTCTGGAGGAGGGAAGGCTTTCTTT. Translated, it gives CASSLVVSGGGKAFF.

This clonotype was observed a handful of times. The V call is TRBV29-1, the J call TRBJ2-2; a weak D match, TRBD2 (5 bases). The germline V and J ends were trimmed by 6 bases and 15 bases, with 20 bases remaining between them. The CDR3 loop spans 12 amino acids. Per the germline V gene, CDR1 is SQVTM and CDR2 is ANQGSEA. This CDR3 reads CSVAHPQRGLFF. Here the CDR3 DNA reads TGCAGCGTCGCCCACCCCCAACGGGGTTTGTTTTTT.

The chain joins TRBV12-3 or TRBV12-4 to TRBJ1-1; D is ambiguous. The CDR3 consists of 14 residues. Deletions cut 0 bases from V and 2 bases from J, with 7 bases between. The CDR3 DNA is TGTGCCAGCAGTTTAGCGGGAATTAACACTGAAGCTTTCTTT. This gives the protein CASSLAGINTEAFF.

This clonotype was detected ten times or more. A read error may account for a junction end that differs from germline. The gene calls are TRBV7-2 and TRBJ2-1, with 7 positions matching TRBD2. This CDR3 is 14 amino acids long. Germline CDR1 SGHTA, CDR2 FQGNSA. CDR3 region: CASNLGEGRIQNFF. For the CDR3, the DNA is TGTGCCAGCAACTTAGGGGAGGGCCGAATCCAGAATTTCTTC.

In this sample, this clonotype turned up a few times. This sequence joins TRBV3-1 and TRBJ2-4; 7 bases are a match to TRBD1. With V trimmed by 4 bases and J by 8 bases, 8 bases remained unmatched. The CDR3 sequence is 14 residues long. Germline V gene data show CDR1 as LGHDT and CDR2 as YNNKEL (reference sequence). CDR3 DNA: TGTGCCAGCAGCCGAGACAGGGTTTCAGACATTCAGTACTTC. It codes for CASSRDRVSDIQYF.

The sample holds a few counts of this clonotype. The junction and the germline gene differ at one end; a read error may be behind it. V gene TRBV9 combines with J gene TRBJ2-3; 15 bases are shared with TRBD2. Germline assignment: CDR1 SGDLS and CDR2 YYNGEE. This CDR3 has 16 amino acids. CDR3 protein: CASSAGLAGGTDTRYF. The CDR3 DNA reads TGTGCCAGCAGCGCGGGACTAGCGGGGGGCACAGATACGCGGTATTTT. Together with reference TRBV9 and TRBJ2-3, the CDR3 gives the full variable domain: DSGVTQTPKHLITATGQRVTLRCSPRSGDLSVYWYQQSLDQGLQFLIQYYNGEERAKGNILERFSAQQFPDLHSELNLSSLELGDSALYFCASSAGLAGGTDTRYFGPGTRLTVL.

V usage is TRBV27 and J usage is TRBJ2-7; 13 bases are a match to TRBD2. Germline assignment: CDR1 MNHEY and CDR2 SMNVEV (reference sequence). V shed 5 bases, J shed 4 bases, and the junction held 17 bases outside the gene matches. The CDR3 extends over 19 amino acids. Here the CDR3 reads CASSLSVPLGLAGAYEQYF. The CDR3 DNA follows: TGTGCCAGCAGTCTAAGTGTCCCCCTCGGACTAGCGGGAGCGTACGAGCAGTACTTC.

The chain has TRBV4-3 and TRBJ2-7; TRBD2 aligns across 7 bases. The germline CDR1 and CDR2 sequences are LGHNA and YSLEER. With 1 base clipped from V and 2 bases from J, the junction kept 5 bases outside the gene matches. The length of the CDR3 is 15 residues. The CDR3 is CASSQGPSGPYEQYF. For the CDR3, the DNA is TGCGCCAGCAGCCAAGGGCCTAGCGGACCCTACGAGCAGTACTTC.

There are a few counts of this clonotype. The chain combines TRBV5-1 with TRBJ2-7, with 7 nucleotides matching TRBD1. The CDR3 runs 17 residues. Per the germline V gene, CDR1 is SGHRS and CDR2 is YFSETQ. J lost 0 bases, V lost 0 bases, and 9 bases had no gene match. CDR3 sequence reads: CASSLAAQGPGSYEQYF. CDR3 sequence (DNA): TGCGCCAGCAGCTTGGCCGCACAGGGGCCCGGCTCCTACGAGCAGTACTTC.

This clonotype came up a few times. The rearrangement joins TRBV24-1 to TRBJ2-7; a weak D match, TRBD1 (5 bases). The CDR3 has 13 amino acids. V lost 7 bases and J lost 0, with 9 bases in between. Per germline, CDR1 KGHDR and CDR2 SFDVKD. CDR3 sequence (DNA): TGTGCCACCAGCAGGGATAACTCCTACGAGCAGTACTTC. Its translation: CATSRDNSYEQYF.

This rearrangement joins TRBV2 to TRBJ2-1; TRBD2 agrees at 8 bases. The CDR3 length is 13 residues. The J segment lost 9 bases and the V segment lost 7 bases, leaving 8 bases of the junction unmatched. Germline V gives CDR1 SNHLY, CDR2 FYNNEI. The DNA of the CDR3 is TGTGCCAGCAACCCGGGGGGGCATAGTGAGCAGTTCTTC. Translated: CASNPGGHSEQFF.

This chain links TRBV7-8 with TRBJ2-5; 16 bases fit TRBD2. The CDR3 consists of 18 residues. CDR1 is SGHVS and CDR2 is FQNEAQ in the germline V gene. After removal of 5 bases from V and 4 bases from J, the junction contained 10 bases not matched to a gene. CDR3 nucleotides: TGTGCCAGCAGCCCCCTGGGACTAGCGGGAGGGTGGGGAGAGACCCAGTACTTC. It specifies CASSPLGLAGGWGETQYF.

The gene calls are TRBV29-1 and TRBJ1-1, with D hard to call. Germline CDR1 SQVTM, CDR2 ANQGSEA. CDR3 length equals 15 residues. V was cut by 7 bases and J by 5 bases, with 23 bases left in between. CDR3 sequence reads: CSARQSGLGKTEAFF. Written as DNA, the CDR3 is TGCAGCGCCCGGCAGTCCGGGCTAGGAAAGACTGAAGCTTTCTTT. The full variable domain, its missing parts supplied by reference TRBV29-1 and TRBJ1-1, is SAVISQKPSRDICQRGTSLTIQCQVDSQVTMMFWYRQQPGQSLTLIATANQGSEATYESGFVIDKFPISRPNLTFSTLTVSNMSPEDSSIYLCSARQSGLGKTEAFFGQGTRLTVV.

Only a few counts were recorded for this clonotype. The V gene is TRBV4-1, the J gene TRBJ1-1, with TRBD1 matching 10 bases. The CDR3 extends over 16 amino acids. Trimming at V came to 1 base and at J to 0 bases, leaving 2 bases not matched to a gene. The V gene's germline CDR1 is MGHRA and CDR2 YSYEKL. The CDR3: CASSQGQGALNTEAFF. For the CDR3, the DNA is TGCGCCAGCAGCCAAGGACAGGGGGCTTTGAACACTGAAGCTTTCTTT.

This chain links TRBV4-1 with TRBJ1-5, with D possibly being TRBD1 (5 bases). With 0 bases removed from V and 11 bases from J, the gap between germline ends came to 11 bases. This CDR3 has 13 amino acids. From germline, CDR1 is MGHRA and CDR2 YSYEKL. The CDR3 bases are TGCGCCAGCAGCCAAGAGGGGGTCGAGGCCCAGCATTTT. Amino acid sequence: CASSQEGVEAQHF.

This clonotype was seen a few times. V usage is TRBV5-1 and J usage is TRBJ1-1; D ambiguous. The CDR3 totals 14 residues. Trimming stripped 0 bases from V and 1 base from J, with 7 bases between. Germline-derived CDR1 and CDR2 are SGHRS and YFSETQ. CDR3 region: CASSLESRNTEAFF. The CDR3 DNA follows: TGCGCCAGCAGCTTGGAGAGCCGGAACACTGAAGCTTTCTTT.

The V and J genes are TRBV24-1 and TRBJ1-2, with 10 bases matching TRBD1. The CDR3 loop spans 17 amino acids. V lost 4 bases and J lost 5; bases outside the gene matches: 12. Per the germline V gene, CDR1 is KGHDR and CDR2 is SFDVKD. The CDR3 spells CATSDPRAGTGEYGYTF. The CDR3 DNA reads TGTGCCACCAGTGACCCACGCGCCGGGACAGGGGAATATGGCTACACCTTC.

The chain joins TRBV6-2 or TRBV6-3 to TRBJ2-7; TRBD1 aligns across 9 bases. Trimming took 5 bases from V and 6 from J; bases not matched to a gene: 14. The CDR3 is 16 residues long. CDR1 is MNHEY, CDR2 SVGEGT, per germline. The CDR3 reads CASSASNRGLLSEQYF. CDR3 sequence (DNA): TGTGCCAGCAGTGCAAGCAACAGGGGGCTCTTGTCCGAGCAGTACTTC.

The chain has TRBV7-9 and TRBJ2-1; 9 bases map to TRBD2. This CDR3 region has 15 residues. J gave up 9 bases and V 1 base, and 7 bases lay outside the gene matches. Germline V gene data show CDR1 as SEHNR and CDR2 as FQNEAQ (reference sequence). The CDR3 DNA reads TGTGCCAGCAGCTTAGTAGCGGGAGAGGGGGGTGAGCAGTTCTTC. Encoded protein: CASSLVAGEGGEQFF.

This clonotype came up a few times. The genes are TRBV19 and TRBJ2-1; 8 bases match TRBD2. The CDR3 contains 13 residues. Germline loops: CDR1 LNHDA, CDR2 SQIVND (reference sequence). V was clipped by 6 bases and J by 6 bases; unmatched bases: 4. The CDR3 nucleotides read TGTGCCAGTAGGGCAGCGGGAGTCAATGAGCAGTTCTTC. Translating gives CASRAAGVNEQFF. The full variable domain, its missing parts supplied by reference TRBV19 and TRBJ2-1, is DGGITQSPKYLFRKEGQNVTLSCEQNLNHDAMYWYRQDPGQGLRLIYYSQIVNDFQKGDIAEGYSVSREKKESFPLTVTSAQKNPTAFYLCASRAAGVNEQFFGPGTRLTVL.

The rearrangement links TRBV6-5 to TRBJ1-4, with D hard to call. The CDR3 contains 15 residues. Per germline, CDR1 MNHEY and CDR2 SVGAGI. The ends were cut back, 0 bases at V and 6 bases at J, with 11 bases in the middle. The CDR3 region has the DNA TGTGCCAGCAGTTACTCCGGGTGGCGGGATGAAAAACTGTTTTTT. It specifies CASSYSGWRDEKLFF.

A few counts support this clonotype. The J gene is TRBJ1-2, the V gene TRBV12-3 or TRBV12-4, with 9 bases that match TRBD1. Losses at the gene ends were 7 bases for V and 2 bases for J; bases not matched to a gene: 14. The CDR3 consists of 17 residues. The CDR3: CASTPPGQDRGNYGYTF. DNA for the CDR3: TGTGCCAGCACCCCACCGGGGCAGGACAGGGGCAACTATGGCTACACCTTC.

This clonotype has more than one count but fewer than ten. The chain is built from TRBV7-2 and TRBJ1-4; TRBD1 matches at 7 bases. Germline CDR1 reads SGHTA; CDR2 reads FQGNSA. The ends lost 3 bases at V and 4 bases at J; junction bases unmatched: 8. This CDR3 is 16 amino acids long. The CDR3 region has the DNA TGTGCCAGCAGCTTCAGGGTCAGGGGGGTTAATGAAAAACTGTTTTTT. It specifies CASSFRVRGVNEKLFF.

The CDR3 DNA reads as TGTGCCAGCAGCGTATCGCCAGGGGGAAAAGGCTATGGCTACACCTTC. Translated: CASSVSPGGKGYGYTF. The gene calls are TRBV14 and TRBJ1-2, with 7 bases lining up with TRBD1. There are 16 residues in the CDR3. Germline assignment: CDR1 SGHDN and CDR2 FVKESK. Unmatched junction bases numbered 13, after V lost 5 bases and J lost 4 bases.

This clonotype has just a few counts. This chain joins TRBV25-1 and TRBJ2-7; TRBD1 might be the D (6 bases). Trimming stripped 10 bases from V and 3 bases from J, with 13 bases between. Germline V gene sequence: CDR1 MGHDK, CDR2 SYGVNS. The length of the CDR3 is 12 residues. For the CDR3, the DNA is TGTGCCACTCTGGAAGGGGGCTACGAGCAGTACTTC. Translated, it gives CATLEGGYEQYF.

There are a few counts of this clonotype. This chain links TRBV20-1 with TRBJ2-3, with D tentatively TRBD2 (5 bases). V was trimmed by 6 bases and J by 3 bases, leaving 16 bases between them. CDR1 is DFQATT, CDR2 SNEGSKA, per germline (reference sequence). The CDR3 extends over 14 amino acids. CDR3 nucleotide sequence: TGCAGTGCGCCCCGGGGTGATGGGACAGATACGCAGTATTTT. This gives the protein CSAPRGDGTDTQYF.